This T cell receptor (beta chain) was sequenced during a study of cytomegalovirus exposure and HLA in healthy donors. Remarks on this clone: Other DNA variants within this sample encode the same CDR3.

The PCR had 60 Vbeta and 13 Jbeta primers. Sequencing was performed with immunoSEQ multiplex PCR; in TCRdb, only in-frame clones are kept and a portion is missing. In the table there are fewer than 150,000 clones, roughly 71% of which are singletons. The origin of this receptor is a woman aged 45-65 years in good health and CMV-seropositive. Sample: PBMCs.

The CDR3, as DNA: TGTGCCAGCAGCCAGGGGAAGGGAGGAGTAGGCACAGATACGCAGTATTTT. The encoded protein is CASSQGKGGVGTDTQYF. The genes are TRBV4-2 and TRBJ2-3, with a tentative D call TRBD2 (6 bases). The ends were cut back, 3 bases at V and 1 base at J, with 17 bases in the middle. In germline, CDR1 is LGHNA, CDR2 YNFKEQ. The CDR3 totals 17 residues.